This TCR beta chain was sequenced in a study of graft-versus-host responses after intestinal transplantation. Notes on this clone: Antigen specificity is unknown.

Sequenced by immunoSEQ multiplex PCR; TCRdb stores in-frame clones only, minus some. This sample has more than 90,000 clones, with around 92% found just once. The V end lost 2 bases, the J end lost 1 base, and 11 bases lay between the germline ends. The V gene's germline CDR1 is MNHEY and CDR2 SMNVEV (reference sequence). The CDR3 covers 15 residues. Study results and limitations: Declines in HvG clones occurring early post-transplant were associated with peak circulating GvH clone levels.

The sample was unstimulated CD8+ T cells sorted from spleen or lymph node cells, taken before transplant. The V gene is TRBV27, the J gene TRBJ1-2, with D possibly being TRBD1 (6 bases). The clonotype was recovered from a human donor who was the organ donor for an intestinal transplant. CDR3 coding DNA: TGTGCCAGCAGTTTAACGGGGGGCTTTAACTATGGCTACACCTTC. Encoded protein: CASSLTGGFNYGYTF.